The 28 T cell receptor beta chains reported below all come from one sample, sequenced in a study of cytomegalovirus exposure and HLA in healthy donors (dated by TCRdb to 2015 to 2018). The method behind the library was the immunoSEQ multiplex PCR assay. The multiplex PCR relied on a mix of 60 forward primers for TCR Vbeta segments and 13 reverse primers for TCR Jbeta segments. Entries here come from immuneACCESS through TCRdb and include only in-frame sequences with V and J called. Some clones fail to appear in such tables; in the studies checked, an unresolved V gene covers under half of the shortfall, and the cause of the remainder is unknown. The sample data list about 94,000 clones, and 81% of these were observed just once. The ten largest account for 10% of the sample. Input material: PBMCs. These receptors all come from a human donor in good health.

This rearrangement joins TRBV19 to TRBJ1-5; tentatively, D is TRBD1 (5 bases). Germline CDR1 is LNHDA and CDR2 is SQIVND (reference sequence). The CDR3 has 13 amino acids. V lost 6 bases to trimming and J lost 8 bases, with 14 bases between them. CDR3 nucleotide sequence: TGTGCCAGTAGCTCGGGACTGAAGAAGCCCCAGCATTTT. Residues: CASSSGLKKPQHF.

This clone was found a few times. This sequence joins TRBV11-2 and TRBJ2-1; 7 nucleotides agree with TRBD1. This CDR3 has 13 amino acids. V lost 5 bases to trimming and J lost 7 bases; unmatched junction nucleotides: 5. From germline, CDR1 is SGHAT and CDR2 FQNNGV. The CDR3 is CASSRDRDNEQFF. In DNA, the CDR3 is TGTGCCAGCAGCCGAGACAGGGATAATGAGCAGTTCTTC.

The V and J genes are TRBV7-9 and TRBJ1-5; no clear D. Germline V CDR1 and CDR2: SEHNR, FQNEAQ (reference sequence). The germline V and J ends were trimmed by 1 base and 5 bases, with 6 bases remaining between them. The CDR3 is 13 residues long. The CDR3 loop is CASSLDSHQPQHF. As DNA, the CDR3 is TGTGCCAGCAGCTTAGACAGCCATCAGCCCCAGCATTTT.

The chain joins TRBV6-5 to TRBJ1-6; TRBD1 might be the D (5 bases). With 1 base removed from V and 10 bases from J, the gap between germline ends came to 14 bases. This CDR3 comprises 15 residues. The germline gives CDR1 MNHEY, CDR2 SVGAGI. CDR3 in DNA: TGTGCCAGCAGTTACTTTGGGGCAGGAGAATCACCCCTCCACTTT. This sequence encodes CASSYFGAGESPLHF.

This clone was recorded only once. The CDR3 DNA is TGTGCCAGCAGTTTAGGGCGCTCTAACTCCTACGAGCAGTACTTC. Translated, it gives CASSLGRSNSYEQYF. The chain has TRBV27 and TRBJ2-7; D is ambiguous. Germline V gene sequence: CDR1 MNHEY, CDR2 SMNVEV (reference sequence). V lost 2 bases and J lost 0, with 11 bases in between. The length of the CDR3 is 15 residues.

CDR3: CASHLRGQGGSPLHF. The CDR3 bases are TGTGCCAGCCATCTCCGGGGACAGGGGGGATCACCCCTCCACTTT. V usage is TRBV6-5 and J usage is TRBJ1-6, with 11 bases identical to TRBD1. The length of the CDR3 is 15 residues. CDR1 and CDR2 from the germline V gene are MNHEY and SVGAGI. V was clipped by 8 bases and J by 10 bases; unmatched bases: 10.

Regarding this clone: One end of the junction fails to match germline, which may point to a read error. The chain uses TRBV7-7 and TRBJ2-5; TRBD2 agrees at 7 bases. The CDR3 is 15 amino acids. Germline V CDR1 and CDR2: SSHAT, FNYEAQ (reference sequence). CDR3 coding DNA: TGTGCTAGCAGCTTAAATACCGGGACTACGGAGACCCAGTACTTC. Translated, it gives CASSLNTGTTETQYF.

The rearrangement uses TRBV5-1 and TRBJ2-2; tentatively, D is TRBD2 (7 bases). In germline, CDR1 is SGHRS, CDR2 YFSETQ. The CDR3 is 15 residues long. The V gene lost 5 bases and the J gene lost 2 bases, with 13 bases spanning the gap. CDR3 sequence (DNA): TGCGCCAGCAGTCGGGGGGCGCCCAACACCGGGGAGCTGTTTTTT. As protein: CASSRGAPNTGELFF.

The chain uses TRBV19 and TRBJ1-5; no firm D call. Germline values: CDR1 LNHDA, CDR2 SQIVND (reference sequence). The V and J ends lost 0 bases and 0 bases respectively, with 12 bases between them. The CDR3 runs 17 residues. CDR3 protein: CASSIDFRRYSNQPQHF. In DNA, the CDR3 is TGTGCCAGTAGTATAGATTTCAGGAGGTATAGCAATCAGCCCCAGCATTTT.

The gene calls are TRBV13 and TRBJ2-1, with 8 bases aligning to TRBD2. CDR1 is PRHDT and CDR2 is FYEKMQ in the germline V gene (reference sequence). The CDR3 length is 15 residues. V trimming: 5 bases; J trimming: 6 bases; junction bases outside the gene matches: 9. Written as DNA, the CDR3 is TGTGCCAGCAGCGGCGCGGGGGGCCTCGGCAATGAGCAGTTCTTC. Encoded protein: CASSGAGGLGNEQFF.

This clone has a single count. The CDR3 reads CASSIVRTGQETQYF. The CDR3 nucleotides are TGTGCCAGCAGCATAGTTAGGACAGGCCAAGAGACCCAGTACTTC. The chain combines TRBV7-7 with TRBJ2-5, with 7 bases that match TRBD1. The CDR3 covers 15 residues. The junction had 7 bases not matched to a gene; V was cut back by 5 bases and J by 1 base. Germline-derived CDR1 and CDR2 are SSHAT and FNYEAQ (reference sequence).

The gene calls are TRBV30 and TRBJ2-3; TRBD1 might be the D (6 bases). The CDR3 spans 14 residues. In germline, CDR1 is GTSNPN, CDR2 SVGIG (reference sequence). The ends were cut back, 3 bases at V and 4 bases at J, with 14 bases in the middle. The CDR3 region has the DNA TGTGCCTGGAGCGTTGGGGGCTCCGCAGATACGCAGTATTTT. Translated, it gives CAWSVGGSADTQYF. Full variable domain (outside the CDR3, taken from reference TRBV30 and TRBJ2-3): SQTIHQWPATLVQPVGSPLSLECTVEGTSNPNLYWYRQAAGRGLQLLFYSVGIGQISSEVPQNLSASRPQDRQFILSSKKLLLSDSGFYLCAWSVGGSADTQYFGPGTRLTVL.

This clone appeared a few times. The chain has TRBV4-3 and TRBJ2-3; weak D call: TRBD1 (5 bases). The germline V and J ends were trimmed by 5 bases and 6 bases, with 15 bases remaining between them. Germline-derived CDR1 and CDR2 are LGHNA and YSLEER. CDR3 length equals 14 residues. CDR3 nucleotides: TGCGCCAGCAGCTCAAGTAAGGGGATTGATACGCAGTATTTT. It translates to CASSSSKGIDTQYF.

The chain uses TRBV27 and TRBJ2-7; D is possibly TRBD2 (6 bases). This CDR3 is 13 amino acids long. Trimming took off 3 bases at V and 3 bases at J, with 9 bases between the two ends. From germline, CDR1 is MNHEY and CDR2 SMNVEV (reference sequence). The CDR3 DNA follows: TGTGCCAGCAGTTTTGGGAGGAACTACGAGCAGTACTTC. Translation gives CASSFGRNYEQYF.

The chain employs TRBV5-6 and TRBJ2-2, with D tentatively TRBD1 (5 bases). This CDR3 region has 15 residues. Germline V gene data show CDR1 as SGHDT and CDR2 as YYEEEE. V lost 0 bases, J lost 3 bases, and 9 bases lay in between. The chain's CDR3 is CASSLGQTYTGELFF. CDR3 DNA sequence: TGTGCCAGCAGCTTGGGACAGACCTACACCGGGGAGCTGTTTTTT.

The rearrangement uses TRBV5-1 and TRBJ1-4; no definite D call. CDR3 length: 13 residues. V gave up 5 bases and J gave up 4 bases, with 9 bases separating them. The germline CDR1 and CDR2 sequences are SGHRS and YFSETQ. The CDR3 loop reads CASRTRLNEKLFF. In nucleotides, the CDR3 is TGCGCCAGCAGGACCAGGCTTAATGAAAAACTGTTTTTT.

The V and J genes are TRBV6-6 and TRBJ2-3; 7 nucleotides match TRBD2. Germline lookup yields CDR1 MNHNY and CDR2 SVGAGI (reference sequence). CDR3 length: 16 residues. V lost 7 bases to trimming and J lost 5 bases; unmatched junction nucleotides: 15. CDR3 amino acids: CASNAWLAEVGDTQYF. The DNA of the CDR3 is TGTGCCAGCAATGCGTGGCTAGCGGAGGTAGGAGATACGCAGTATTTT.

The rearrangement uses TRBV7-2 and TRBJ2-1; 13 bases are a match to TRBD2. The CDR3 sequence is 17 residues long. Germline values: CDR1 SGHTA, CDR2 FQGNSA. The junction had 11 bases not matched to a gene; V was cut back by 3 bases and J by 9 bases. CDR3 sequence (DNA): TGTGCCAGCAGCTTTACTAGCGGGGGGGCCTCTGTCGCTGAGCAGTTCTTC. As protein: CASSFTSGGASVAEQFF.

The CDR3 loop reads CASTTLTSGGTDTQYF. The DNA of the CDR3 is TGTGCCAGCACCACCCTGACTAGCGGAGGGACAGATACGCAGTATTTT. The chain uses TRBV28 and TRBJ2-3; the match to TRBD2 covers 9 bases. In germline, CDR1 is MDHEN, CDR2 SYDVKM. The V and J ends lost 7 bases and 3 bases, in that order; junction bases with no gene match: 11. This CDR3 has 16 amino acids. Supplemented by reference TRBV28 and TRBJ2-3, the full variable domain reads DVKVTQSSRYLVKRTGEKVFLECVQDMDHENMFWYRQDPGLGLRLIYFSYDVKMKEKGDIPEGYSVSREKKERFSLILESASTNQTSMYLCASTTLTSGGTDTQYFGPGTRLTVL.

The chain combines TRBV4-1 with TRBJ2-5; D unclear. In germline, CDR1 is MGHRA, CDR2 YSYEKL. Trimming stripped 4 bases from V and 9 bases from J, with 18 bases between. The CDR3 has 14 residues. DNA for the CDR3: TGCGCCAGCAGCCCGGAGAATCGGCCGAGGCCCCAGTACTTC. Translating gives CASSPENRPRPQYF.

This chain joins TRBV7-9 and TRBJ2-1; tentatively, D is TRBD1 (6 bases). The CDR3 has 16 residues. The V end lost 6 bases, the J end lost 1 base, and 16 bases lay between the germline ends. Germline V lookup: CDR1 SEHNR, CDR2 FQNEAQ (reference sequence). The CDR3 region has the DNA TGTGCCAGCAGTATACTCAGGGGAGATTCCTACAATGAGCAGTTCTTC. Translating gives CASSILRGDSYNEQFF.

This rearrangement joins TRBV28 to TRBJ2-7; TRBD2 aligns across 8 bases. The V and J ends lost 5 bases and 6 bases, in that order; junction bases with no gene match: 6. This CDR3 has 13 amino acids. Germline CDR1 is MDHEN and CDR2 is SYDVKM. The CDR3 protein is CASSPGLAREQYF. The CDR3 region has the DNA TGTGCCAGCAGTCCAGGACTAGCCCGCGAGCAGTACTTC.

The chain links TRBV27 to TRBJ2-3, with D unresolved. V gave up 2 bases and J gave up 2 bases, with 8 bases separating them. Per the germline V gene, CDR1 is MNHEY and CDR2 is SMNVEV (reference sequence). This CDR3 region has 14 residues. The CDR3 region is CASSLGRTTDTQYF. The CDR3 DNA sequence: TGTGCCAGCAGTTTAGGGCGAACCACAGATACGCAGTATTTT.

This chain uses TRBV25-1 with TRBJ1-4, with 9 bases aligning to TRBD1. With 6 bases clipped from V and 6 bases from J, the junction kept 5 bases outside the gene matches. From germline, CDR1 is MGHDK and CDR2 SYGVNS. The CDR3 has 14 amino acids. The CDR3: CASRAGTGYEKLFF. The CDR3 region has the DNA TGTGCCAGCAGGGCCGGGACAGGGTATGAAAAACTGTTTTTT.

CDR3 in amino acids: CASSLRRQYNQPQHF. The CDR3 nucleotides read TGTGCCAGCAGCTTAAGAAGACAGTATAATCAGCCCCAGCATTTT. The chain recombines TRBV5-8 with TRBJ1-5, with D tentatively TRBD1 (5 bases). CDR3 size: 15 residues. The germline CDR1 and CDR2 sequences are SGHTS and YDEGEE. Trimming pared 2 bases from V and 4 bases from J, leaving 13 bases between. Supplemented by reference TRBV5-8 and TRBJ1-5, the full variable domain reads EAGVTQSPTHLIKTRGQQATLRCSPISGHTSVYWYQQALGLGLQFLLWYDEGEERNRGNFPPRFSGRQFPNYSSELNVNALELEDSALYLCASSLRRQYNQPQHFGDGTRLSIL.

This rearrangement joins TRBV9 to TRBJ2-1; the D is unclear. The V gene's germline CDR1 is SGDLS and CDR2 YYNGEE. The V end lost 1 base, the J end lost 5 bases, and 19 bases lay between the germline ends. This CDR3 comprises 17 residues. The CDR3 is CASSVRDTRAKNNEQFF. CDR3 in DNA: TGTGCCAGCAGCGTACGCGACACCAGAGCCAAAAACAATGAGCAGTTCTTC. The variable domain in full, completed from reference TRBV9 and TRBJ2-1, reads DSGVTQTPKHLITATGQRVTLRCSPRSGDLSVYWYQQSLDQGLQFLIQYYNGEERAKGNILERFSAQQFPDLHSELNLSSLELGDSALYFCASSVRDTRAKNNEQFFGPGTRLTVL.

This clone was detected a few times. This chain uses TRBV19 with TRBJ1-1; D is ambiguous. CDR1 and CDR2 from the germline V gene are LNHDA and SQIVND (reference sequence). Trimming took 5 bases from V and 0 from J, leaving 13 bases between them. The CDR3 extends over 15 amino acids. The CDR3 nucleotides are TGTGCCAGTAGTTCTGACGGTAGCATGAACACTGAAGCTTTCTTT. This gives the protein CASSSDGSMNTEAFF. The complete variable domain, with remaining parts taken from reference TRBV19 and TRBJ1-1, reads DGGITQSPKYLFRKEGQNVTLSCEQNLNHDAMYWYRQDPGQGLRLIYYSQIVNDFQKGDIAEGYSVSREKKESFPLTVTSAQKNPTAFYLCASSSDGSMNTEAFFGQGTRLTVV.

The V and J genes are TRBV7-2 and TRBJ1-1; 10 bases are shared with TRBD1. Germline V lookup: CDR1 SGHTA, CDR2 FQGNSA. The V gene end was trimmed by 4 bases and the J gene end by 5 bases; junction bases not matched to a gene: 7. This CDR3 region has 15 residues. CDR3: CASSYATGGRTEAFF. The CDR3 DNA follows: TGTGCCAGCAGCTACGCGACAGGGGGCAGGACTGAAGCTTTCTTT. Filled out from reference TRBV7-2 and TRBJ1-1, the complete variable domain reads GAGVSQSPSNKVTEKGKDVELRCDPISGHTALYWYRQSLGQGLEFLIYFQGNSAPDKSGLPSDRFSAERTGGSVSTLTIQRTQQEDSAVYLCASSYATGGRTEAFFGQGTRLTVV.